This T cell receptor (beta chain) was retrieved from a study of T cell responses to AZD1222 COVID-19 vaccine. Study findings and constraints: Baseline seropositives among AZD1222 recipients totaled only five to seven. Repertoire samples came only from after the peak T cell response. Nearly half of unique spike-specific TCRs reportedly avoided B.1.351 and B.1.1.7 mutated regions. Vaccine-associated CD4 TCRs ranged over spike, dominating at 160-218 and 743-854.

Sequencing used immunoSEQ multiplex PCR; TCRdb keeps in-frame clones, though not all of them. The sample has around 84,000 clones, almost 90% seen once. Details on this clone: Its antigen is currently unknown.

Trimming cost V 6 bases and J 8 bases; bases outside gene matches: 14. The germline CDR1 and CDR2 sequences are SGHAT and FQNNGV. This CDR3 spans 15 amino acids. This specimen consisted of peripheral blood, obtained on day 0 of MenACWY control vaccination. The V and J genes are TRBV11-2 and TRBJ1-2; 8 positions match TRBD1. The sequence was obtained from an adult in good health. The CDR3 bases are TGTGCCAGCAGGCGTTGGCAGGGGGCGCCGAGCGGCTACACCTTC. This gives the protein CASRRWQGAPSGYTF.